A single sample is the source of the 26 T cell receptor beta chains below, sequenced in a study of long-term antiretroviral therapy in people with HIV. immunoSEQ v3.0 was run at survey level. Data came from immunoSEQ multiplex PCR; TCRdb stores just in-frame clones and leaves some out. The sample lists about 21,000 clones, 79% occurring once. This specimen was unsorted PBMCs, taken 4.1 years after starting antiretroviral therapy. The receptor source for this set is a woman between 35 and 50 years old with HIV.

The gene calls are TRBV5-1 and TRBJ1-1, with TRBD1 as a possible D gene (5 bases). Between the trimmed V and J ends, which lost 2 bases and 5 bases, there was a span of 10 bases. CDR1 SGHRS and CDR2 YFSETQ come from the germline V gene. This CDR3 region has 13 residues. CDR3 residues: CASSFQGWTEAFF. CDR3 coding DNA: TGCGCCAGCAGCTTTCAGGGTTGGACTGAAGCTTTCTTT.

This clone occurred once. V is TRBV10-3 and J is TRBJ1-1; D possibly corresponds to TRBD1 (6 bases). Deletions cut 3 bases from V and 1 base from J, with 9 bases between. Germline V CDR1 and CDR2: ENHRY, SYGVKD. The CDR3 contains 14 residues. CDR3 sequence reads: CAISDDRTNTEAFF. CDR3 coding DNA: TGTGCCATCAGTGATGACAGGACGAACACTGAAGCTTTCTTT.

The V call is TRBV5-1, the J call TRBJ2-7; 9 bases are a match to TRBD2. The junction had 7 bases not matched to a gene; V was cut back by 6 bases and J by 3 bases. The CDR3 is made up of 14 amino acids. From germline, CDR1 is SGHRS and CDR2 YFSETQ. Here the CDR3 DNA reads TGCGCCAGCACCTCAGCGGGGGGCAACTACGAGCAGTACTTC. It yields the protein CASTSAGGNYEQYF.

The V gene is TRBV27, the J gene TRBJ1-2; D gene unclear. This CDR3 comprises 15 residues. Germline assignment: CDR1 MNHEY and CDR2 SMNVEV (reference sequence). Trimming stripped 6 bases from V and 8 bases from J, with 22 bases between. Here the CDR3 DNA reads TGTGCCAGCAGGCCTCTAAAAGAGGCCGGCCGGGGCTACACCTTC. It encodes CASRPLKEAGRGYTF.

V usage is TRBV7-6 and J usage is TRBJ2-7; 12 bases are a match to TRBD2. The germline gives CDR1 SGHVS, CDR2 FNYEAQ. V was pared by 2 bases and J by 2 bases, with 7 bases of the junction left unmatched. The CDR3 totals 17 residues. This CDR3 reads CASSLSLGLAGTYEQYF. In DNA form, the CDR3 reads TGTGCCAGCAGCTTATCCCTCGGACTAGCGGGAACCTACGAGCAGTACTTC.

The chain employs TRBV28 and TRBJ2-5; D call uncertain. The CDR3 covers 14 residues. Germline lookup yields CDR1 MDHEN and CDR2 SYDVKM. V was clipped by 3 bases and J by 3 bases, with 11 bases between them. CDR3 in amino acids: CASSFLAEEETQYF. CDR3 coding DNA: TGTGCCAGCAGTTTTCTCGCAGAGGAAGAGACCCAGTACTTC.

The chain combines TRBV5-1 with TRBJ2-1; D possibly corresponds to TRBD2 (5 bases). Germline CDR1 SGHRS, CDR2 YFSETQ. This CDR3 has 14 amino acids. Trimming shortened V by 2 bases and J by 4 bases, and 10 bases separated the two germline ends. The chain's CDR3 is CASSFLAEYNEQFF. CDR3 DNA: TGCGCCAGCAGCTTCCTAGCCGAATACAATGAGCAGTTCTTC. The full variable domain, with the rest looked up from reference TRBV5-1 and TRBJ2-1, is KAGVTQTPRYLIKTRGQQVTLSCSPISGHRSVSWYQQTPGQGLQFLFEYFSETQRNKGNFPGRFSGRQFSNSRSEMNVSTLELGDSALYLCASSFLAEYNEQFFGPGTRLTVL.

V usage is TRBV10-1 and J usage is TRBJ1-1; D uncertain. The germline V and J ends were trimmed by 6 bases and 7 bases, with 6 bases remaining between them. In germline, CDR1 is WNHNN, CDR2 SYGVQD (reference sequence). The CDR3 is made up of 10 amino acids. CDR3 region: CASRTLEAFF. DNA for the CDR3: TGCGCCAGCAGAACACTTGAAGCTTTCTTT.

This clone was detected a few times. This rearrangement joins TRBV25-1 to TRBJ1-3; tentatively, D is TRBD1 (6 bases). With 4 bases removed from V and 7 bases from J, the gap between germline ends came to 14 bases. The germline V gene encodes CDR1 MGHDK and CDR2 SYGVNS. The CDR3 sequence is 14 residues long. The chain's CDR3 is CASSADRSLNTIYF. Written as DNA, the CDR3 is TGTGCCAGCAGTGCTGACAGGTCTCTGAACACCATATATTTT. Filled out from reference TRBV25-1 and TRBJ1-3, the complete variable domain reads EADIYQTPRYLVIGTGKKITLECSQTMGHDKMYWYQQDPGMELHLIHYSYGVNSTEKGDLSSESTVSRIRTEHFPLTLESARPSHTSQYLCASSADRSLNTIYFGEGSWLTVV.

In DNA, the CDR3 is TGTGCCAGTAGTAGTCAAGGGACTACAAACGGGGAGACCCAGTACTTC. Encoded protein: CASSSQGTTNGETQYF. The chain couples TRBV19 to TRBJ2-5, with 7 positions matching TRBD2. Trimming removed 4 bases from V and 5 bases from J; junction bases left unmatched: 13. The CDR3 is 16 residues long. Germline CDR1 is LNHDA and CDR2 is SQIVND (reference sequence).

The chain employs TRBV13 and TRBJ2-1; 13 bases align to TRBD2. The CDR3 extends over 18 amino acids. V was clipped by 5 bases and J by 0 bases; unmatched bases: 7. The germline V gene has CDR1 PRHDT and CDR2 FYEKMQ (reference sequence). This chain's CDR3 is CASSRTSGGPSSYNEQFF. The CDR3 coding sequence is TGTGCCAGCAGCCGGACTAGCGGGGGCCCTAGCTCCTACAATGAGCAGTTCTTC.

The V gene is TRBV7-6, the J gene TRBJ1-5; D remains unclear. CDR1 is SGHVS, CDR2 FNYEAQ, per germline. This CDR3 is built from 13 residues. Deletions cut 5 bases from V and 7 bases from J, with 12 bases between. This CDR3 reads CASSMGSYQPQHF. The CDR3 DNA follows: TGTGCCAGCAGCATGGGGTCCTACCAGCCCCAGCATTTT.

The gene calls are TRBV6-6 and TRBJ1-4; no reliable D call. V was trimmed by 6 bases and J by 7 bases, leaving 9 bases between them. The CDR3 is made up of 12 amino acids. Per germline, CDR1 MNHNY and CDR2 SVGAGI (reference sequence). The DNA of the CDR3 is TGTGCCAGCAGCCCGATGTTTGAAAAACTGTTTTTT. This translates into CASSPMFEKLFF.

The chain links TRBV14 to TRBJ2-1, with 10 bases fitting TRBD2. The ends lost 4 bases at V and 8 bases at J; junction bases unmatched: 8. The CDR3 runs to 15 residues. Germline CDR1 reads SGHDN; CDR2 reads FVKESK. The CDR3 nucleotides read TGTGCCAGCAGCCTGCTAGCGGGAGAATCGGATGAGCAGTTCTTC. Residues: CASSLLAGESDEQFF.

V and J are TRBV9 and TRBJ2-3, with D hard to call. The CDR3 is 17 amino acids. CDR1 SGDLS and CDR2 YYNGEE come from the germline V gene. Deletions cut 2 bases from V and 0 bases from J, with 16 bases between. CDR3 residues: CASSVLSGGVSTDTQYF. In DNA, the CDR3 is TGTGCCAGCAGCGTGCTTTCGGGCGGTGTTAGCACAGATACGCAGTATTTT.

The chain recombines TRBV6-5 with TRBJ1-2; TRBD1 might be the D (5 bases). V was trimmed by 2 bases and J by 2 bases, leaving 12 bases between them. The germline V gene encodes CDR1 MNHEY and CDR2 SVGAGI. This CDR3 spans 15 amino acids. CDR3 region: CASSYRAGRNYGYTF. DNA of the CDR3: TGTGCCAGCAGTTACAGAGCAGGGAGGAACTATGGCTACACCTTC.

This clone was detected a few times. The chain employs TRBV27 and TRBJ2-7; 8 bases align to TRBD1. After removal of 4 bases from V and 1 base from J, the junction contained 3 bases not matched to a gene. Germline V lookup: CDR1 MNHEY, CDR2 SMNVEV (reference sequence). The CDR3 covers 14 residues. The CDR3 is CASSYRGKSYEQYF. CDR3 DNA sequence: TGTGCCAGCAGTTACAGGGGGAAATCCTACGAGCAGTACTTC.

J is TRBJ2-3 and V is TRBV4-1; TRBD2 might be the D (6 bases). This CDR3 has 17 residues. The germline CDR1 and CDR2 sequences are MGHRA and YSYEKL. Trimming removed 0 bases from V and 2 bases from J, with 15 bases in between. CDR3 in DNA: TGCGCCAGCAGCCAAGATCCAGCCGGACTAACCACAGATACGCAGTATTTT. This sequence encodes CASSQDPAGLTTDTQYF.

The rearrangement uses TRBV30 and TRBJ2-7; tentatively, D is TRBD2 (5 bases). The germline gives CDR1 GTSNPN, CDR2 SVGIG (reference sequence). The CDR3 spans 13 residues. V was clipped by 2 bases and J by 2 bases, with 10 bases between them. The CDR3, as DNA: TGTGCCTGGAGTCCGAGGGCCGCCTACGAGCAGTACTTC. It yields the protein CAWSPRAAYEQYF.

The chain combines TRBV19 with TRBJ2-1, with 10 bases aligning to TRBD2. Unmatched junction bases numbered 5, after V lost 5 bases and J lost 4 bases. The germline CDR1 and CDR2 sequences are LNHDA and SQIVND (reference sequence). There are 15 residues in the CDR3. The CDR3 DNA sequence: TGTGCCAGTAGTGGGCTAGCGGGAGATTACAATGAGCAGTTCTTC. It translates to CASSGLAGDYNEQFF.

The chain couples TRBV11-3 to TRBJ2-7; 12 bases are a match to TRBD2. The CDR3 extends over 17 amino acids. Germline lookup yields CDR1 SGHNT and CDR2 YENEEA. V gave up 6 bases and J gave up 0 bases; unmatched junction bases: 9. As DNA, the CDR3 is TGTGCCAGCAGTTGGACTAGCGGGACTGTGTCCTCCTACGAGCAGTACTTC. Its protein product is CASSWTSGTVSSYEQYF.

The chain has TRBV19 and TRBJ2-7, with 8 nucleotides matching TRBD2. CDR1 is LNHDA, CDR2 SQIVND, per germline (reference sequence). V gave up 3 bases and J gave up 1 base; unmatched junction bases: 5. The CDR3 contains 15 residues. The CDR3 DNA reads as TGTGCCAGTAGTATGCTAGCGGGCTTTTCCTACGAGCAGTACTTC. Protein product: CASSMLAGFSYEQYF.

The rearrangement uses TRBV6-6 and TRBJ2-2, with D possibly TRBD2 on 6 matching bases. Germline loops: CDR1 MNHNY, CDR2 SVGAGI (reference sequence). This CDR3 is 14 amino acids long. V was cut by 6 bases and J by 7 bases, with 15 bases left in between. The CDR3 protein is CASSRDFYYGELFF. The CDR3 DNA sequence: TGTGCCAGCAGCCGGGACTTCTATTACGGGGAGCTGTTTTTT.

This clone was found once. J is TRBJ2-3 and V is TRBV7-2; D is uncertain. V was trimmed by 1 base and J by 3 bases, leaving 14 bases between them. This CDR3 has 16 residues. Looked up from germline, CDR1 is SGHTA and CDR2 is FQGNSA. CDR3 nucleotide sequence: TGTGCCAGCAGCTTAGGGGTCGACTCCTCTACAGATACGCAGTATTTT. It specifies CASSLGVDSSTDTQYF.

The chain uses TRBV9 and TRBJ2-2; the D gene is possibly TRBD1 (7 bases). CDR1 and CDR2 from the germline V gene are SGDLS and YYNGEE. V lost 3 bases, J lost 6 bases, and 15 bases lay in between. CDR3 length: 15 amino acids. Here the CDR3 DNA reads TGTGCCAGCAGCGCAACGACAGGGAGGCCCGGGGAGCTGTTTTTT. Translation: CASSATTGRPGELFF.

J is TRBJ2-3 and V is TRBV18; a possible D gene is TRBD2 (6 bases). CDR3 size: 17 residues. Germline CDR1 is KGHSH and CDR2 is LQKENI. Trimming shortened V by 2 bases and J by 0 bases, and 15 bases separated the two germline ends. The CDR3 loop is CASSPIRGSDSTDTQYF. The CDR3 bases are TGTGCCAGCTCACCAATTCGGGGGTCTGACAGCACAGATACGCAGTATTTT.